The next 22 T cell receptor beta chains were all read from a single sample in a study of memory CD4+ T cells and cytomegalovirus serostatus. Single viable CD3+CD4+CD8-CD45RO+ cells were sorted as the memory CD4+ T cells. Clones were read by immunoSEQ multiplex PCR, and TCRdb kept only the in-frame ones, dropping some. The sample has about 80,000 clones, about 85% seen once. Sequences were obtained from memory CD4+ T cells from blood. These receptors were obtained from an adult in good health and CMV-seronegative.

This chain connects TRBV2 to TRBJ2-5, with 16 bases identical to TRBD2. The V segment lost 6 bases and the J segment 3 bases; nucleotides outside the gene matches: 1. CDR3 length equals 15 residues. Germline V lookup: CDR1 SNHLY, CDR2 FYNNEI. The CDR3 DNA follows: TGTGCCAGCAGCGGGACTAGCGGGGGGGAAGAGACCCAGTACTTC. This translates into CASSGTSGGEETQYF. Full variable domain (missing parts from reference TRBV2 and TRBJ2-5): EPEVTQTPSHQVTQMGQEVILRCVPISNHLYFYWYRQILGQKVEFLVSFYNNEISEKSEIFDDQFSVERPDGSNFTLKIRSTKLEDSAMYFCASSGTSGGEETQYFGPGTRLLVL.

In its sample, this clone was seen a few times. This chain connects TRBV9 to TRBJ1-2; D unclear. The CDR3 consists of 14 residues. The V gene lost 0 bases and the J gene lost 4 bases, with 10 bases spanning the gap. The germline V gene encodes CDR1 SGDLS and CDR2 YYNGEE. The CDR3 loop reads CASSVAGPVYGYTF. Here the CDR3 DNA reads TGTGCCAGCAGCGTAGCCGGCCCTGTCTATGGCTACACCTTC.

This clone was recorded only once. The CDR3 nucleotides are TGTGCCAGCGCGGCCCCGGGGGGCAATCAGCCCCAGCATTTT. Encoded protein: CASAAPGGNQPQHF. This chain connects TRBV6-1 to TRBJ1-5; D is perhaps TRBD1 (5 bases). V lost 8 bases and J 2 bases, leaving 13 bases between the germline ends. The CDR3 is 14 residues long. Germline V lookup: CDR1 MNHNS, CDR2 SASEGT.

Only a few counts were recorded for this clone. V and J are TRBV19 and TRBJ1-1; 7 bases line up with TRBD1. The CDR3 runs 15 residues. The germline V gene has CDR1 LNHDA and CDR2 SQIVND (reference sequence). Germline trimming cut 5 bases from V and 0 bases from J; bases unmatched to any gene: 6. DNA of the CDR3: TGTGCCAGTAGTGTACAGGGGACTTTGAACACTGAAGCTTTCTTT. Translating gives CASSVQGTLNTEAFF.

This clone came up once. This chain joins TRBV6-1 and TRBJ1-1; D not certain. Trimming took 2 bases from V and 0 from J, leaving 10 bases between them. Germline CDR1 is MNHNS and CDR2 is SASEGT. CDR3 length equals 15 residues. This CDR3 is CASSEIGIMNTEAFF. The CDR3 nucleotides are TGTGCCAGCAGTGAAATTGGGATAATGAACACTGAAGCTTTCTTT.

The count of this clone is one. The V gene is TRBV29-1, the J gene TRBJ2-1; D perhaps matches TRBD2 (6 bases). The V end lost 5 bases, the J end lost 6 bases, and 11 bases lay between the germline ends. The CDR3 is made up of 12 amino acids. CDR1 is SQVTM and CDR2 is ANQGSEA in the germline V gene. CDR3 sequence: CSVRPGGNEQFF. The CDR3 DNA sequence: TGCAGCGTTCGGCCCGGGGGCAATGAGCAGTTCTTC.

The J gene is TRBJ1-1, the V gene TRBV9; possibly TRBD1 for D (5 bases). The V end lost 4 bases, the J end lost 6 bases, and 22 bases lay between the germline ends. The CDR3 contains 16 residues. Germline V gene data show CDR1 as SGDLS and CDR2 as YYNGEE. CDR3 region: CASSPTLATAEAEAFF. The CDR3 nucleotides are TGTGCCAGCAGCCCTACGCTTGCGACAGCCGAAGCTGAAGCTTTCTTT.

This clone was detected only once. V gene TRBV10-1 combines with J gene TRBJ2-7; 9 bases are a match to TRBD1. Germline trimming cut 3 bases from V and 3 bases from J; bases unmatched to any gene: 3. This CDR3 region has 14 residues. Looked up from germline, CDR1 is WNHNN and CDR2 is SYGVQD (reference sequence). The CDR3 nucleotides are TGCGCCAGCAGTGATAGGGGACAGGGCTACGAGCAGTACTTC. Protein sequence: CASSDRGQGYEQYF.

This clone occurred a few times. This chain connects TRBV7-6 to TRBJ1-4; D is uncertain. The CDR3 sequence is 16 residues long. CDR1 SGHVS and CDR2 FNYEAQ come from the germline V gene. The germline V and J ends were trimmed by 0 bases and 7 bases, with 15 bases remaining between them. CDR3 coding DNA: TGTGCCAGCAGCTTAGCGCTTCCGGGGATGGGTGAAAAACTGTTTTTT. This sequence encodes CASSLALPGMGEKLFF.

The rearrangement links TRBV10-3 to TRBJ2-3; either TRBD1 or TRBD2 may supply D (5 bases each). The CDR3 has 17 amino acids. The V end was cut by 4 bases, the J end by 5 bases, with 22 bases between. The germline V gene encodes CDR1 ENHRY and CDR2 SYGVKD. The CDR3 sequence: CAISGVSDGTRRDTQYF. The CDR3 region has the DNA TGTGCCATCAGTGGCGTATCGGATGGGACCCGGCGAGATACGCAGTATTTT.

This rearrangement joins TRBV30 to TRBJ2-3; 7 bases are a match to TRBD1. Germline values: CDR1 GTSNPN, CDR2 SVGIG (reference sequence). Trimming at V came to 0 bases and at J to 2 bases, leaving 5 bases not matched to a gene. This CDR3 spans 15 amino acids. The CDR3: CAWSVPGGVTDTQYF. DNA of the CDR3: TGTGCCTGGAGTGTACCAGGGGGAGTCACAGATACGCAGTATTTT.

This chain joins TRBV6-1 and TRBJ2-7, with D possibly being TRBD2 (6 bases). Trimming cost V 4 bases and J 2 bases, with 12 bases left between them. The CDR3 is 14 amino acids. CDR1 and CDR2 from the germline V gene are MNHNS and SASEGT. CDR3 bases: TGTGCCAGCAGTGGTGGGGGGATTGCCTACGAGCAGTACTTC. Amino acids: CASSGGGIAYEQYF.

CDR3 nucleotides: TGTGCCAGTAGTTTTCAGGGTGGGGAATCACCCCTCCACTTT. As protein: CASSFQGGESPLHF. This chain uses TRBV19 with TRBJ1-6, with a tentative D call TRBD1 (5 bases). The CDR3 extends over 14 amino acids. Germline-derived CDR1 and CDR2 are LNHDA and SQIVND (reference sequence). Trimming pared 5 bases from V and 10 bases from J, leaving 15 bases between.

This chain uses TRBV27 with TRBJ2-5; D not certain. Trimming took off 1 base at V and 5 bases at J, with 8 bases between the two ends. The germline V gene encodes CDR1 MNHEY and CDR2 SMNVEV (reference sequence). CDR3 length equals 13 residues. The CDR3 is CASSLLGQETQYF. CDR3 nucleotide sequence: TGTGCCAGCAGTTTATTGGGTCAGGAGACCCAGTACTTC.

V is TRBV5-1 and J is TRBJ1-4; 7 bases map to TRBD1. The CDR3 contains 13 residues. Trimming cost V 1 base and J 12 bases; bases outside gene matches: 6. The V gene's germline CDR1 is SGHRS and CDR2 YFSETQ. CDR3 sequence: CASSLSTGDQLFF. CDR3 coding DNA: TGCGCCAGCAGCTTGAGTACAGGGGACCAACTGTTTTTT. The whole variable domain, filled in from reference TRBV5-1 and TRBJ1-4, reads KAGVTQTPRYLIKTRGQQVTLSCSPISGHRSVSWYQQTPGQGLQFLFEYFSETQRNKGNFPGRFSGRQFSNSRSEMNVSTLELGDSALYLCASSLSTGDQLFFGSGTQLSVL.

In DNA form, the CDR3 reads TGTGCCAGCAGCCCAACACAGGGGAGCGGAGATACGCAGTATTTT. This translates into CASSPTQGSGDTQYF. V gene TRBV5-4 combines with J gene TRBJ2-3, with 7 bases identical to TRBD1. Germline V CDR1 and CDR2: SGHNT, YYREEE (reference sequence). J lost 5 bases, V lost 4 bases, and 10 bases had no gene match. The CDR3 length is 15 residues.

This clone was seen repeatedly, ten times or more. This chain links TRBV28 with TRBJ1-1; the D gene is possibly TRBD1 (5 bases). Trimming pared 7 bases from V and 1 base from J, leaving 13 bases between. CDR3 length: 14 residues. Looked up from germline, CDR1 is MDHEN and CDR2 is SYDVKM. CDR3 nucleotide sequence: TGTGCCAGCAACCCCGGGCAGGGGAACACTGAAGCTTTCTTT. This translates into CASNPGQGNTEAFF.

About this clone itself: One end of the junction fails to match germline, which may point to a read error. The chain uses TRBV7-7 and TRBJ2-5, with 7 nucleotides matching TRBD1. The V gene's germline CDR1 is SSHAT and CDR2 FNYEAQ (reference sequence). The CDR3 runs 15 residues. Here the CDR3 reads CASSNRGTPHETQYF. CDR3 nucleotide sequence: TGTGCTAGCAGCAACAGGGGAACGCCTCACGAGACCCAGTACTTC.

The V and J genes are TRBV30 and TRBJ2-7; the D is unclear. This CDR3 contains 13 residues. Trimming left V 0 bases short and J 3 bases short, with 9 bases between. From germline, CDR1 is GTSNPN and CDR2 SVGIG (reference sequence). The CDR3 is CAWSVQFNYEQYF. The DNA for the CDR3 is TGTGCCTGGAGTGTACAGTTTAACTACGAGCAGTACTTC. The entire variable domain, with the rest obtained from reference TRBV30 and TRBJ2-7, is as follows: SQTIHQWPATLVQPVGSPLSLECTVEGTSNPNLYWYRQAAGRGLQLLFYSVGIGQISSEVPQNLSASRPQDRQFILSSKKLLLSDSGFYLCAWSVQFNYEQYFGPGTRLTVT.

The J gene is TRBJ2-2, the V gene TRBV18; no firm D call. Germline assignment: CDR1 KGHSH and CDR2 LQKENI. The CDR3 runs to 14 residues. The V end was cut by 2 bases, the J end by 7 bases, with 11 bases between. Here the CDR3 reads CASSPRMRGGELFF. DNA of the CDR3: TGTGCCAGCTCACCAAGGATGAGAGGCGGGGAGCTGTTTTTT.

This clone was detected only once. This chain uses TRBV2 with TRBJ1-2; D is perhaps TRBD1 (5 bases). Trimming removed 6 bases at V and 8 bases at J, with 16 bases between. CDR3 length equals 13 residues. Per the germline V gene, CDR1 is SNHLY and CDR2 is FYNNEI. The CDR3 loop reads CASRLRGGEGYTF. The CDR3 DNA follows: TGTGCCAGCAGACTTCGCGGGGGGGAAGGCTACACCTTC.

The gene calls are TRBV14 and TRBJ2-3, with 8 positions matching TRBD2. Germline V gene data show CDR1 as SGHDN and CDR2 as FVKESK. V dropped 4 bases and J dropped 1; count of bases not matched to a gene: 4. The length of the CDR3 is 15 residues. In DNA form, the CDR3 reads TGTGCCAGCAGCCCCACTAGCGGCGGCACAGATACGCAGTATTTT. It specifies CASSPTSGGTDTQYF.